This T cell receptor beta chain was found in a study of shared clonotypes between healthy human individuals. CD8 memory pooled CD45RO+ cells and CCR7-negative CD45RA+ TemRA cells. Worth noting for this clone: The antigen is not known.

A deep-level run was used for the assay. TCRdb's table, derived via immunoSEQ multiplex PCR, lists solely in-frame clones and lacks some. In the table there are about 320,000 clones, around 86% of which are singletons. General study findings and limits: Represented genetic and exposure-history diversity was restricted by having few donors.

Trimming removed 3 bases from V and 1 base from J, with 16 bases in between. Germline CDR1 is MGHRA and CDR2 is YSYEKL. The CDR3 is 17 residues long. The clonotype comes from a man between 18 and 35 years old in good health. What was sequenced was memory CD8+ T cells sorted from blood. Indicated subset: CD45RO+ cells pooled with CCR7-negative TemRA cells. The J gene is TRBJ1-5, the V gene TRBV4-1; D perhaps matches TRBD1 (6 bases). The CDR3 DNA reads TGCGCCAGCAGCCATCGCAACAGGGAAGGAAGCAATCAGCCCCAGCATTTT. It encodes CASSHRNREGSNQPQHF.